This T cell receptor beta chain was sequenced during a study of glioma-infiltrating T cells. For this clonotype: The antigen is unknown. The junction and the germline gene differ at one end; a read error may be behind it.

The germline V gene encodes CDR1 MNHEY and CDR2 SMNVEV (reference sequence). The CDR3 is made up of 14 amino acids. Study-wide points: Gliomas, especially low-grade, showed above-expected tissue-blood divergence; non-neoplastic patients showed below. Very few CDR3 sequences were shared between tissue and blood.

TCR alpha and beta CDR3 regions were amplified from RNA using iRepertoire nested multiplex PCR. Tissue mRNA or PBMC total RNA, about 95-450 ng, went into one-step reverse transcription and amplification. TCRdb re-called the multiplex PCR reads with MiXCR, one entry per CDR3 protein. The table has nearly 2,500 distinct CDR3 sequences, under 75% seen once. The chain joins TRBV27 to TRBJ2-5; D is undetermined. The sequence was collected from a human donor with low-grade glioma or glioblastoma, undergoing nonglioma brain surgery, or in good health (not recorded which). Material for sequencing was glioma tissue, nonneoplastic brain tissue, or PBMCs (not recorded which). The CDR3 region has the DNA TGTGCAAGCAGTCTAGTAATAGGTCAAGAGACACAGTACTTC. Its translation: CASSLVIGQETQYF.